Given below is one T cell receptor (beta chain) in context. Its matching antigen is unknown. The sample comes from a study of T cell repertoires in cytomegalovirus infection. Study-level information: Newly reported HLA-C-restricted and thoroughly characterized HLA-B-restricted CMV epitopes were employed. Both CMV infection and a matching HLA type were indicated by public TCR beta signatures.

Broader study findings: Predominance within the ex vivo response was attributable to HLA-C-restricted CMV-specific TCR beta clonotypes.

The germline V gene has CDR1 SGHTA and CDR2 FQGNSA. The V gene lost 3 bases and the J gene lost 3 bases, with 6 bases spanning the gap. This CDR3 comprises 13 residues. Each CDR3 protein gets one entry after TCRdb re-called the reads with MiXCR. The data contain roughly 500,000 distinct CDR3 sequences, roughly a third of them seen just once; the ten biggest clones take up around a sixth. Specimen: cultured PBMCs, collected from culture after CMV antigen stimulation. The rearrangement links TRBV7-2 to TRBJ2-4; D uncertain. The TCR originated in a human donor in good health (CMV status not recorded). Some clones in this sample may be carry-over from other donors' samples. The CDR3 DNA sequence: TGTGCCAGCAGCTTGGCAGTCAAAAACATTCAGTACTTC. This encodes CASSLAVKNIQYF.